The 30 T cell receptor beta chains below all came from one sample that was sequenced in a study of T cell repertoires in cytomegalovirus infection. TCRdb processed the reads anew with MiXCR; each CDR3 protein has one entry. The sample includes about 740,000 distinct CDR3 sequences, approximately 34% of them seen just once. The sequencing input was PBMCs. These receptors were collected from a human donor in good health (CMV status not recorded). Some clones in this sample may be carry-over from other donors' samples.

This clonotype was recorded many times. The CDR3 coding sequence is TGTGCCAGCAGTTTACTTGTGGGGCTCGGAAATAGCAATCAGCCCCAGCATTTT. This sequence encodes CASSLLVGLGNSNQPQHF. The chain employs TRBV28 and TRBJ1-5, with D possibly TRBD1 on 5 matching bases. CDR3 length equals 18 residues. Between the trimmed V and J ends, which lost 2 bases and 0 bases, there was a span of 17 bases. Germline lookup yields CDR1 MDHEN and CDR2 SYDVKM.

This rearrangement joins TRBV12-3 or TRBV12-4 to TRBJ2-2; TRBD2 might be the D (6 bases). V shed 7 bases and J shed 0 bases, with 12 bases lying between them. The CDR3 is made up of 15 amino acids. This CDR3 is CASTTEGPNTGELFF. CDR3 nucleotides: TGTGCCAGCACCACGGAGGGCCCGAACACCGGGGAGCTGTTTTTT.

This chain connects TRBV12-3 or TRBV12-4 to TRBJ1-5, with D maybe TRBD1 (5 bases). This CDR3 region has 17 residues. Trimming removed 6 bases at V and 2 bases at J, with 20 bases between. Written as DNA, the CDR3 is TGTGCCAGCAGCTCCGTTCGGAGTACAGGCGGCAATCAGCCCCAGCATTTT. Translation gives CASSSVRSTGGNQPQHF.

The chain recombines TRBV19 with TRBJ2-3; D may be TRBD1 or TRBD2 (5 bases each). The length of the CDR3 is 17 residues. Germline assignment: CDR1 LNHDA and CDR2 SQIVND (reference sequence). V was clipped by 6 bases and J by 0 bases, with 19 bases between them. The CDR3 protein is CASRRLGDASSTDTQYF. CDR3 bases: TGTGCCAGTAGAAGACTCGGGGACGCCTCTAGCACAGATACGCAGTATTTT.

The chain uses TRBV6-2 or TRBV6-3 and TRBJ2-3, with 9 bases identical to TRBD2. CDR3 length equals 15 residues. Germline V lookup: CDR1 MNHEY, CDR2 SVGEGT. The V gene end was trimmed by 6 bases and the J gene end by 1 base; junction bases not matched to a gene: 5. DNA of the CDR3: TGTGCCAGCAGGAGCCAGCGGGGGGGCACAGATACGCAGTATTTT. Amino acid sequence: CASRSQRGGTDTQYF.

The chain employs TRBV7-6 and TRBJ1-2; TRBD1 matches 10 bases. Germline V gene sequence: CDR1 SGHVS, CDR2 FNYEAQ. Germline trimming cut 5 bases from V and 6 bases from J; bases unmatched to any gene: 3. The CDR3 runs 13 residues. The CDR3 DNA follows: TGTGCCAGCAGCCATGACAGGGGGCATGGCTACACCTTC. Amino acids: CASSHDRGHGYTF.

This clonotype showed up just a few times. This chain connects TRBV19 to TRBJ1-1; no firm D call. This CDR3 has 14 amino acids. Germline assignment: CDR1 LNHDA and CDR2 SQIVND (reference sequence). V was clipped by 5 bases and J by 1 base, with 11 bases between them. The CDR3 reads CASSPDGTNTEAFF. The CDR3, as DNA: TGTGCCAGTAGTCCGGACGGCACGAACACTGAAGCTTTCTTT.

This clonotype has a handful of counts. The chain uses TRBV20-1 and TRBJ2-7, with 7 bases matching TRBD1. CDR1 and CDR2 (germline): DFQATT, SNEGSKA (reference sequence). The CDR3 length is 15 residues. The ends lost 1 base at V and 1 base at J; junction bases unmatched: 7. The CDR3 DNA reads TGCAGTGCTAGAGCGAGACAGGGAAGATCCTACGAGCAGTACTTC. Translating it yields CSARARQGRSYEQYF.

V is TRBV6-1 and J is TRBJ1-5, with a weak D call TRBD1 (5 bases). The germline V and J ends were trimmed by 7 bases and 1 base, with 11 bases remaining between them. This CDR3 contains 14 residues. The germline V gene has CDR1 MNHNS and CDR2 SASEGT. The DNA of the CDR3 is TGTGCCAGCACGGTGGGGGTAAGCAATCAGCCCCAGCATTTT. This codes for CASTVGVSNQPQHF.

This chain uses TRBV7-9 with TRBJ1-2; maybe TRBD1 (6 bases). CDR1 and CDR2 (germline): SEHNR, FQNEAQ (reference sequence). V gave up 2 bases and J gave up 6 bases, with 16 bases separating them. The CDR3 consists of 15 residues. The CDR3 DNA sequence: TGTGCCAGCAGCTTACCCGGGGGCCTTCGGGATGGCTACACCTTC. Translated: CASSLPGGLRDGYTF.

The chain links TRBV28 to TRBJ1-2; weak D call: TRBD1 (5 bases). Germline CDR1 and CDR2: MDHEN and SYDVKM. V was cut by 5 bases and J by 8 bases, with 21 bases left in between. The CDR3 is made up of 15 amino acids. CDR3 bases: TGTGCCAGCAGTCCCCCGTTCGGGGGACCGGTCGGCTACACCTTC. This encodes CASSPPFGGPVGYTF.

Concerning this clonotype itself: Its ends do not fully match the called genes, so a read error is possible. The chain uses TRBV28 and TRBJ1-5; no firm D call. Germline V gives CDR1 MDHEN, CDR2 SYDVKM. This CDR3 comprises 14 residues. CDR3 region: CASRAVHSNQPQNF. CDR3 coding DNA: TGTGCCAGCCGGGCAGTTCATAGCAATCAGCCCCAGAATTTT.

The V call is TRBV7-2, the J call TRBJ1-4; no clear D. Per the germline V gene, CDR1 is SGHTA and CDR2 is FQGNSA. The CDR3 loop spans 15 amino acids. Trimming pared 5 bases from V and 5 bases from J, leaving 15 bases between. CDR3 sequence: CASSPMGGRNEKLFF. The CDR3 bases are TGTGCCAGCAGCCCCATGGGAGGGCGAAATGAAAAACTGTTTTTT. Filled out from reference TRBV7-2 and TRBJ1-4, the complete variable domain reads GAGVSQSPSNKVTEKGKDVELRCDPISGHTALYWYRQSLGQGLEFLIYFQGNSAPDKSGLPSDRFSAERTGGSVSTLTIQRTQQEDSAVYLCASSPMGGRNEKLFFGSGTQLSVL.

The V and J genes are TRBV7-2 and TRBJ2-3; 8 bases are shared with TRBD2. The trim removed 5 bases at V and 6 bases at J, leaving 13 bases unmatched. This CDR3 region has 16 residues. In germline, CDR1 is SGHTA, CDR2 FQGNSA. CDR3 bases: TGTGCCAGCAGCCGAAGCGGGAGAGCCCTCGGGGATACGCAGTATTTT. Translating it yields CASSRSGRALGDTQYF.

The genes are TRBV19 and TRBJ1-2; 9 bases match TRBD1. Germline V gene data show CDR1 as LNHDA and CDR2 as SQIVND (reference sequence). V gave up 7 bases and J gave up 3 bases; unmatched junction bases: 9. CDR3 length equals 15 residues. The CDR3 nucleotides are TGTGCCAGTACCCCAACAGGGGGCGCCGACTATGGCTACACCTTC. This translates into CASTPTGGADYGYTF. The full variable domain, its missing parts supplied by reference TRBV19 and TRBJ1-2, is DGGITQSPKYLFRKEGQNVTLSCEQNLNHDAMYWYRQDPGQGLRLIYYSQIVNDFQKGDIAEGYSVSREKKESFPLTVTSAQKNPTAFYLCASTPTGGADYGYTFGSGTRLTVV.

The chain combines TRBV19 with TRBJ2-1; the D gene is possibly TRBD2 (8 bases). This CDR3 is built from 14 residues. Germline values: CDR1 LNHDA, CDR2 SQIVND (reference sequence). Trimming stripped 7 bases from V and 9 bases from J, with 19 bases between. CDR3 region: CASKRDSGGCEQFF. The CDR3 nucleotides read TGTGCCAGTAAACGGGACAGCGGGGGTTGTGAGCAGTTCTTC.

This sequence joins TRBV19 and TRBJ1-5, with 9 positions matching TRBD1. CDR3 length: 15 amino acids. Per the germline V gene, CDR1 is LNHDA and CDR2 is SQIVND (reference sequence). V was pared by 7 bases and J by 4 bases, with 8 bases of the junction left unmatched. The DNA of the CDR3 is TGTGCCAGTACCCTAGGACAGGGGCGAAATCAGCCCCAGCATTTT. It specifies CASTLGQGRNQPQHF.

The V call is TRBV28, the J call TRBJ2-3; maybe TRBD1 (7 bases). Germline CDR1 is MDHEN and CDR2 is SYDVKM. The CDR3 spans 16 residues. Trimming took off 2 bases at V and 5 bases at J, with 17 bases between the two ends. The CDR3 region has the DNA TGTGCCAGCAGTTTAGCCGGGCAGGGGGGCGGAGATACGCAGTATTTT. Residues: CASSLAGQGGGDTQYF.

In its sample, this clonotype was seen a few times. The chain joins TRBV7-2 to TRBJ2-4; no reliable D call. The CDR3 extends over 13 amino acids. Germline V gene lookup returns CDR1 SGHTA and CDR2 FQGNSA. V was trimmed by 1 base and J by 5 bases, leaving 6 bases between them. The CDR3 DNA reads as TGTGCCAGCAGCTTAGTGGCGGAAAACATTCAGTACTTC. This translates into CASSLVAENIQYF.

The chain joins TRBV29-1 to TRBJ2-5; D possibly corresponds to TRBD2 (5 bases). The CDR3 sequence is 12 residues long. CDR1 is SQVTM, CDR2 ANQGSEA, per germline. The V gene lost 1 base and the J gene lost 5 bases, with 8 bases spanning the gap. CDR3 sequence: CSVEGGQETQYF. In DNA form, the CDR3 reads TGCAGCGTTGAAGGAGGGCAGGAGACCCAGTACTTC.

The chain links TRBV12-3 or TRBV12-4 to TRBJ1-1; TRBD1 is a possible D gene (5 bases). The CDR3 has 14 residues. The V and J ends lost 4 bases and 2 bases respectively, with 11 bases between them. The CDR3 region has the DNA TGTGCCAGCAGTTACGACGGGGGAAACACTGAAGCTTTCTTT. Amino acid sequence: CASSYDGGNTEAFF.

This clonotype showed up just a few times. The rearrangement uses TRBV6-5 and TRBJ2-7; no definite D call. Deletions cut 2 bases from V and 5 bases from J, with 13 bases between. The CDR3 runs 14 residues. The germline gives CDR1 MNHEY, CDR2 SVGAGI. For the CDR3, the DNA is TGTGCCAGCAGTTACGACCCCGCTACCCACGAGCAGTACTTC. Residues: CASSYDPATHEQYF.

The chain carries TRBV7-6 and TRBJ2-7; 9 bases are shared with TRBD1. This CDR3 has 14 amino acids. Germline CDR1 SGHVS, CDR2 FNYEAQ. With 10 bases clipped from V and 3 bases from J, the junction kept 10 bases outside the gene matches. The CDR3: CATLGDRAVYEQYF. The DNA of the CDR3 is TGTGCCACACTTGGGGACAGGGCCGTCTACGAGCAGTACTTC.

This chain uses TRBV28 with TRBJ1-3, with 7 bases identical to TRBD1. Germline CDR1 reads MDHEN; CDR2 reads SYDVKM. This CDR3 has 16 amino acids. V lost 2 bases to trimming and J lost 4 bases; unmatched junction nucleotides: 8. The CDR3 DNA reads TGTGCCAGCAGTTTAGATTTCAGGGGGTCCGGAAACACCATATATTTT. It specifies CASSLDFRGSGNTIYF.

The J gene is TRBJ2-7, the V gene TRBV28; the D is unclear. Germline V gives CDR1 MDHEN, CDR2 SYDVKM. There are 14 residues in the CDR3. Trimming pared 5 bases from V and 3 bases from J, leaving 14 bases between. The CDR3 here is CASSGVRQIYEQYF. DNA of the CDR3: TGTGCCAGCAGTGGGGTACGACAAATCTACGAGCAGTACTTC.

The chain is built from TRBV29-1 and TRBJ1-4; no definite D call. This CDR3 has 13 amino acids. Germline assignment: CDR1 SQVTM and CDR2 ANQGSEA. Between the trimmed V and J ends, which lost 5 bases and 8 bases, there was a span of 15 bases. CDR3 region: CSVSGQKAEKLFF. For the CDR3, the DNA is TGCAGCGTTAGCGGGCAAAAAGCGGAAAAACTGTTTTTT.

J is TRBJ2-1 and V is TRBV20-1; 10 bases match TRBD2. V trimming: 1 base; J trimming: 7 bases; junction bases outside the gene matches: 16. This CDR3 has 18 amino acids. Germline assignment: CDR1 DFQATT and CDR2 SNEGSKA (reference sequence). The CDR3 bases are TGCAGTGCTAGAGCGGGGCTTGTTAGCGGGAGGTGGGGAAATGAGCAGTTCTTC. It is translated as CSARAGLVSGRWGNEQFF.

This clonotype was picked up many times. The chain has TRBV6-5 and TRBJ2-4, with a possible D match to TRBD1 (5 bases). The CDR3 runs to 15 residues. Germline-derived CDR1 and CDR2 are MNHEY and SVGAGI. Trimming cost V 4 bases and J 0 bases, with 10 bases left between them. CDR3 region: CASSSGQLAKNIQYF. The CDR3 DNA sequence: TGTGCCAGCAGTTCTGGACAATTAGCCAAAAACATTCAGTACTTC.

This chain uses TRBV19 with TRBJ2-5, with 7 bases identical to TRBD2. Trimming cost V 6 bases and J 5 bases; bases outside gene matches: 12. Germline CDR1 is LNHDA and CDR2 is SQIVND (reference sequence). This CDR3 has 15 residues. CDR3 nucleotide sequence: TGTGCCAGTAGATCGCGCGGACTAGTCCCGGAGACCCAGTACTTC. Translating it yields CASRSRGLVPETQYF. Full variable domain (rest looked up from reference TRBV19 and TRBJ2-5): DGGITQSPKYLFRKEGQNVTLSCEQNLNHDAMYWYRQDPGQGLRLIYYSQIVNDFQKGDIAEGYSVSREKKESFPLTVTSAQKNPTAFYLCASRSRGLVPETQYFGPGTRLLVL.

Only a few counts were recorded for this clonotype. This CDR3 reads CASSLEEGQGYSNQPQHF. The CDR3 region has the DNA TGTGCCAGCAGCTTAGAGGAGGGCCAGGGCTATAGCAATCAGCCCCAGCATTTT. The chain carries TRBV7-8 and TRBJ1-5; D perhaps matches TRBD1 (5 bases). The V end was cut by 1 base, the J end by 0 bases, with 16 bases between. The CDR3 has 18 residues. Germline loops: CDR1 SGHVS, CDR2 FQNEAQ.